This passage covers 31 T cell receptor beta chains from one sample sequenced in a study of TIL therapy for anti-PD-1-resistant metastatic lung cancer. Specified time point: pre-treatment sample, taken before nivolumab and TIL therapy. Sequencing used immunoSEQ v3. Assay used: immunoSEQ multiplex PCR; TCRdb lists only in-frame clones, some missing. The sample yields about 55,000 clones, 81% seen once. The sample here was blood, taken at baseline. The receptors originated from a person aged 25 to 80 with non-small cell lung cancer.

In DNA form, the CDR3 reads TGTGCCAGTCCGCGTACAGGGGTGAGGAACACTGAAGCTTTCTTT. This encodes CASPRTGVRNTEAFF. This rearrangement joins TRBV6-5 to TRBJ1-1; TRBD1 matches 7 bases. The CDR3 has 15 residues. Germline V CDR1 and CDR2: MNHEY, SVGAGI. Unmatched junction bases numbered 11, after V lost 9 bases and J lost 1 base.

The chain recombines TRBV9 with TRBJ2-2; no clear D. Looked up from germline, CDR1 is SGDLS and CDR2 is YYNGEE. CDR3 length: 14 amino acids. Trimming shortened V by 0 bases and J by 5 bases, and 8 bases separated the two germline ends. CDR3 loop: CASSVDGRTGELFF. In nucleotides, the CDR3 is TGTGCCAGCAGCGTAGATGGTAGAACCGGGGAGCTGTTTTTT. The variable domain in full, with the rest retrieved from reference TRBV9 and TRBJ2-2, is DSGVTQTPKHLITATGQRVTLRCSPRSGDLSVYWYQQSLDQGLQFLIQYYNGEERAKGNILERFSAQQFPDLHSELNLSSLELGDSALYFCASSVDGRTGELFFGEGSRLTVL.

The chain employs TRBV28 and TRBJ1-6, with D maybe TRBD1 (5 bases). CDR1 is MDHEN and CDR2 is SYDVKM in the germline V gene. CDR3 size: 13 residues. V was cut by 11 bases and J by 9 bases, with 17 bases left in between. The CDR3 loop reads CAGGARVGSPLHF. In nucleotides, the CDR3 is TGTGCCGGGGGAGCCAGGGTAGGTTCACCCCTCCACTTT.

The rearrangement uses TRBV2 and TRBJ1-5, with a weak D call TRBD1 (6 bases). Germline V gene data show CDR1 as SNHLY and CDR2 as FYNNEI. The CDR3 totals 15 residues. Trimming pared 2 bases from V and 6 bases from J, leaving 14 bases between. The CDR3 DNA reads TGTGCCAGCAGTGAAAGCGGGGGCGCGGGTCAGCCCCAGCATTTT. It yields the protein CASSESGGAGQPQHF.

The chain links TRBV7-9 to TRBJ2-5; TRBD2 aligns across 16 bases. CDR3 length equals 16 residues. CDR1 is SEHNR and CDR2 is FQNEAQ in the germline V gene (reference sequence). J lost 5 bases, V lost 5 bases, and 5 bases had no gene match. Written as DNA, the CDR3 is TGTGCCAGCAGCACGGGACTAGCGGGGGGGATGGAGACCCAGTACTTC. This codes for CASSTGLAGGMETQYF.

This chain connects TRBV28 to TRBJ2-1; D is uncertain. The CDR3 totals 15 residues. Trimming left V 10 bases short and J 0 bases short, with 16 bases between. Germline V gene sequence: CDR1 MDHEN, CDR2 SYDVKM. In DNA form, the CDR3 reads TGTGCCACCATCACCGGTTCTAGCTCCTACAATGAGCAGTTCTTC. This translates into CATITGSSSYNEQFF.

The rearrangement links TRBV30 to TRBJ2-5; 10 bases agree with TRBD2. Per the germline V gene, CDR1 is GTSNPN and CDR2 is SVGIG (reference sequence). The CDR3 spans 14 residues. The V and J ends lost 3 bases and 7 bases, in that order; junction bases with no gene match: 8. This chain's CDR3 is CAWRESGRASTQYF. Written as DNA, the CDR3 is TGTGCCTGGAGGGAAAGCGGGAGGGCCTCGACCCAGTACTTC.

The V gene is TRBV11-2, the J gene TRBJ2-7, with TRBD2 matching 8 bases. V lost 1 base, J lost 5 bases, and 10 bases stayed unmatched. The CDR3 runs to 16 residues. Germline V gene lookup returns CDR1 SGHAT and CDR2 FQNNGV. In DNA, the CDR3 is TGTGCCAGCAGCTTAGTAAGAGGCGGGGGGCGCCACGAGCAGTACTTC. Amino acid sequence: CASSLVRGGGRHEQYF. Full variable domain (remainder filled in from reference TRBV11-2 and TRBJ2-7): EAGVAQSPRYKIIEKRQSVAFWCNPISGHATLYWYQQILGQGPKLLIQFQNNGVVDDSQLPKDRFSAERLKGVDSTLKIQPAKLEDSAVYLCASSLVRGGGRHEQYFGPGTRLTVT.

A single count supports this clone. The genes are TRBV19 and TRBJ2-3; D is unresolved. The CDR3 consists of 13 residues. Germline assignment: CDR1 LNHDA and CDR2 SQIVND (reference sequence). The V end was cut by 6 bases, the J end by 2 bases, with 9 bases between. The DNA of the CDR3 is TGTGCCAGTAGGCGCACCGTCACAGATACGCAGTATTTT. Its translation is CASRRTVTDTQYF. The variable domain in full, with the rest retrieved from reference TRBV19 and TRBJ2-3, is DGGITQSPKYLFRKEGQNVTLSCEQNLNHDAMYWYRQDPGQGLRLIYYSQIVNDFQKGDIAEGYSVSREKKESFPLTVTSAQKNPTAFYLCASRRTVTDTQYFGPGTRLTVL.

As concerns this clone: The sample contains more than one DNA sequence encoding this CDR3. CDR3: CATRPTGTDTQYF. For the CDR3, the DNA is TGTGCCACCAGACCTACCGGGACAGATACGCAGTATTTT. V is TRBV24-1 and J is TRBJ2-3; no firm D call. V was shortened by 7 bases and J by 3 bases, with 10 bases between the two germline ends. Per germline, CDR1 KGHDR and CDR2 SFDVKD. The CDR3 totals 13 residues.

The chain combines TRBV19 with TRBJ2-3; TRBD1 might be the D (6 bases). The CDR3 is made up of 16 amino acids. The germline gives CDR1 LNHDA, CDR2 SQIVND (reference sequence). Trimming stripped 5 bases from V and 2 bases from J, with 17 bases between. The CDR3 here is CASSLAPGDPTDTQYF. The CDR3 nucleotides read TGTGCCAGTAGTTTGGCCCCAGGGGACCCCACAGATACGCAGTATTTT.

V usage is TRBV30 and J usage is TRBJ2-5, with a tentative D call TRBD2 (5 bases). Germline CDR1 GTSNPN, CDR2 SVGIG (reference sequence). Between the trimmed V and J ends, which lost 8 bases and 4 bases, there was a span of 14 bases. This CDR3 is built from 12 residues. The CDR3 region is CAHSGFGETQYF. The CDR3 nucleotides read TGTGCCCACTCGGGGTTCGGAGAGACCCAGTACTTC.

This clone was seen a few times. Within the sample, other DNA sequences also encode this same CDR3. The chain links TRBV15 to TRBJ2-5; TRBD1 might be the D (5 bases). The germline CDR1 and CDR2 sequences are LNHNV and YYDKDF (reference sequence). This CDR3 is built from 14 residues. Trimming removed 0 bases from V and 5 bases from J, with 10 bases in between. The CDR3 here is CATSRDRAAETQYF. In nucleotides, the CDR3 is TGTGCCACCAGCAGAGACAGGGCGGCGGAGACCCAGTACTTC.

This rearrangement joins TRBV5-1 to TRBJ1-2; maybe TRBD1 (5 bases). The CDR3 sequence is 14 residues long. V shed 2 bases and J shed 4 bases, with 12 bases lying between them. CDR1 and CDR2 from the germline V gene are SGHRS and YFSETQ. The CDR3 is CASSLPGQVYGYTF. The CDR3 nucleotides are TGCGCCAGCAGCTTACCCGGACAAGTCTATGGCTACACCTTC.

V gene TRBV27 combines with J gene TRBJ2-1, with D perhaps TRBD2 (6 bases). Germline CDR1 reads MNHEY; CDR2 reads SMNVEV (reference sequence). This CDR3 has 13 amino acids. The germline V and J ends were trimmed by 2 bases and 7 bases, with 9 bases remaining between them. CDR3 in amino acids: CASSLSRGNEQFF. The CDR3 DNA reads TGTGCCAGCAGTTTAAGTCGGGGGAATGAGCAGTTCTTC.

Written as DNA, the CDR3 is TGTGCCAGCAGCGTCACTGGGGGGGCTGGCTACACCTTC. Translating gives CASSVTGGAGYTF. The V gene is TRBV7-2, the J gene TRBJ1-2; possibly TRBD1 for D (6 bases). The germline gives CDR1 SGHTA, CDR2 FQGNSA. Trimming shortened V by 5 bases and J by 7 bases, and 14 bases separated the two germline ends. The length of the CDR3 is 13 residues.

V is TRBV4-2 and J is TRBJ1-2; maybe TRBD1 (5 bases). The CDR3 extends over 14 amino acids. Germline CDR1 is LGHNA and CDR2 is YNFKEQ. The V end lost 3 bases, the J end lost 3 bases, and 11 bases lay between the germline ends. CDR3 protein: CASSQGTGYYGYTF. For the CDR3, the DNA is TGTGCCAGCAGCCAGGGGACGGGATACTATGGCTACACCTTC.

This clone showed up just a few times. The chain couples TRBV19 to TRBJ1-6; D unclear. V dropped 4 bases and J dropped 2 bases, with 6 bases sitting between them. The CDR3 sequence is 14 residues long. Germline assignment: CDR1 LNHDA and CDR2 SQIVND (reference sequence). The CDR3 region is CASSNDPYNSPLHF. The CDR3 nucleotides read TGTGCCAGTAGTAACGACCCCTATAATTCACCCCTCCACTTT.

This clone has only one observation. This rearrangement joins TRBV7-8 to TRBJ2-3, with 7 bases aligning to TRBD1. Germline values: CDR1 SGHVS, CDR2 FQNEAQ. The V gene end was trimmed by 4 bases and the J gene end by 2 bases; junction bases not matched to a gene: 12. The CDR3 is 17 amino acids. CDR3 sequence reads: CASSSDRVLRITDTQYF. The CDR3 DNA is TGTGCCAGCAGCTCTGACAGGGTTCTCAGGATCACAGATACGCAGTATTTT. The variable domain in full, completed from reference TRBV7-8 and TRBJ2-3, reads GAGVSQSPRYKVAKRGQDVALRCDPISGHVSLFWYQQALGQGPEFLTYFQNEAQLDKSGLPSDRFFAERPEGSVSTLKIQRTQQEDSAVYLCASSSDRVLRITDTQYFGPGTRLTVL.

This clone was detected a few times. V gene TRBV2 combines with J gene TRBJ2-5; TRBD1 agrees at 10 bases. The CDR3 extends over 15 amino acids. Germline lookup yields CDR1 SNHLY and CDR2 FYNNEI. The V gene end was trimmed by 5 bases and the J gene end by 5 bases; junction bases not matched to a gene: 8. The DNA of the CDR3 is TGTGCCAGCAGTAGGGGACAGGGGCGGATGGAGACCCAGTACTTC. Amino acids: CASSRGQGRMETQYF.

This clone has just a few counts. The chain recombines TRBV9 with TRBJ1-3; D may be TRBD1 (5 bases). CDR1 is SGDLS, CDR2 YYNGEE, per germline. Trimming shortened V by 3 bases and J by 2 bases, and 12 bases separated the two germline ends. The CDR3 length is 15 residues. The DNA of the CDR3 is TGTGCCAGCAGCGCCCAGGGCTTCCCTGGAAACACCATATATTTT. It specifies CASSAQGFPGNTIYF.

The CDR3 loop reads CASSRGTNYGYTF. CDR3 nucleotides: TGCGCCAGCAGCCGCGGAACTAACTATGGCTACACCTTC. V usage is TRBV4-3 and J usage is TRBJ1-2, with D unresolved. The CDR3 spans 13 residues. Between the trimmed V and J ends, which lost 4 bases and 0 bases, there was a span of 6 bases. Germline CDR1 and CDR2: LGHNA and YSLEER.

This rearrangement joins TRBV7-2 to TRBJ2-2; a possible D gene is TRBD2 (7 bases). CDR3 size: 16 residues. V was clipped by 2 bases and J by 4 bases, with 14 bases between them. Germline values: CDR1 SGHTA, CDR2 FQGNSA. The CDR3 nucleotides read TGTGCCAGCAGCTTAATGTGGGGGGGCCCCACCGGGGAGCTGTTTTTT. Its protein is CASSLMWGGPTGELFF.

This clone was found once. CDR3 loop: CASSLVFAEGYTF. DNA of the CDR3: TGTGCCAGCAGCTTAGTATTTGCGGAGGGCTACACCTTC. This chain joins TRBV7-9 and TRBJ1-2; D uncertain. Trimming removed 1 base at V and 8 bases at J, with 11 bases between. Germline loops: CDR1 SEHNR, CDR2 FQNEAQ (reference sequence). This CDR3 is 13 amino acids long.

V gene TRBV2 combines with J gene TRBJ1-6; no clear D. CDR3 size: 15 residues. The germline CDR1 and CDR2 sequences are SNHLY and FYNNEI. Trimming stripped 7 bases from V and 0 bases from J, with 10 bases between. In DNA, the CDR3 is TGTGCCAGCAAGCCCGGGAGCTCCTATAATTCACCCCTCCACTTT. It codes for CASKPGSSYNSPLHF.

The CDR3 sequence: CASSLILDGELFF. CDR3 DNA sequence: TGTGCCAGCAGCTTAATCCTAGACGGGGAGCTGTTTTTT. The chain couples TRBV7-2 to TRBJ2-2; D remains ambiguous. The CDR3 is made up of 13 amino acids. Deletions cut 2 bases from V and 7 bases from J, with 8 bases between. The germline CDR1 and CDR2 sequences are SGHTA and FQGNSA.

The CDR3, as DNA: TGTGCCAGCAGCGCGACGGGGAAGGAGCAGTTCTTC. Translating gives CASSATGKEQFF. This sequence joins TRBV9 and TRBJ2-1; D perhaps matches TRBD2 (5 bases). The V end lost 3 bases, the J end lost 10 bases, and 11 bases lay between the germline ends. This CDR3 region has 12 residues. CDR1 and CDR2 from the germline V gene are SGDLS and YYNGEE. Drawing the rest from reference TRBV9 and TRBJ2-1, the complete variable domain is DSGVTQTPKHLITATGQRVTLRCSPRSGDLSVYWYQQSLDQGLQFLIQYYNGEERAKGNILERFSAQQFPDLHSELNLSSLELGDSALYFCASSATGKEQFFGPGTRLTVL.

CDR3 DNA: TGTGCCTGGAGTGCTGGGACAGGGGATCTCTCCTATAATTCACCCCTCCACTTT. Its translation: CAWSAGTGDLSYNSPLHF. The chain is built from TRBV30 and TRBJ1-6, with 10 bases matching TRBD1. With 1 base clipped from V and 0 bases from J, the junction kept 6 bases outside the gene matches. Germline loops: CDR1 GTSNPN, CDR2 SVGIG (reference sequence). The CDR3 is 18 amino acids.

The V call is TRBV3-1 (or the pseudogene TRBV3-2), the J call TRBJ2-5; a weak D match, TRBD2 (7 bases). CDR3 length equals 14 residues. Trimming left V 4 bases short and J 4 bases short, with 13 bases between. Germline V gene data show CDR1 as LGHDT and CDR2 as YNNKEL (reference sequence). The DNA for the CDR3 is TGTGCCAGCAGCCCTAGGGGGGGTATAGAGACCCAGTACTTC. It yields the protein CASSPRGGIETQYF.

The chain recombines TRBV15 with TRBJ2-7; TRBD2 matches 14 bases. This CDR3 has 19 amino acids. Germline-derived CDR1 and CDR2 are LNHNV and YYDKDF (reference sequence). V was clipped by 0 bases and J by 2 bases; unmatched bases: 9. The CDR3 region is CATSRDWGTSGSQTYEQYF. The CDR3 DNA reads TGTGCCACCAGCAGAGATTGGGGGACTAGCGGGAGCCAAACCTACGAGCAGTACTTC.

This sequence joins TRBV4-3 and TRBJ1-1; D might be TRBD1 (5 bases). CDR1 is LGHNA and CDR2 is YSLEER in the germline V gene. The V and J ends lost 4 bases and 2 bases respectively, with 8 bases between them. The CDR3 has 13 residues. CDR3 sequence reads: CASSRGVNTEAFF. CDR3 DNA: TGCGCCAGCAGCCGGGGGGTAAACACTGAAGCTTTCTTT.